This is a list of T cell receptor beta chains from one sample in a study of cytomegalovirus exposure and HLA in healthy donors. Assay: immunoSEQ multiplex PCR; the TCRdb copy retains only in-frame clones and omits some. The sample lists about 67,000 clones; around 67% were seen once. Sample: PBMCs. The receptors were sampled from a woman in her twenties or thirties in good health and CMV-seronegative. The CDR3 runs from the conserved cysteine through the conserved F or W. A D gene is named only where the DNA matches it firmly. Some rows have no size entry. The others give once, few or many, or a class for an expanded clone.

D gene,J gene,clone size,CDR3 length,V gene,CDR3 protein,CDR3 DNA
TRBD2,TRBJ2-5,.,13,TRBV5-6,CASSPGGEETQYF,TGTGCCAGCAGCCCCGGGGGGGAAGAGACCCAGTACTTC
TRBD1,TRBJ1-1,medium-sized,15,TRBV28,CASSFEQGAGTEAFF,TGTGCCAGCAGTTTCGAACAGGGGGCTGGCACTGAAGCTTTCTTT
TRBD1,TRBJ1-1,.,17,TRBV15,CATSTLWTGAVNTEAFF,TGTGCCACCAGCACGCTCTGGACAGGGGCGGTGAACACTGAAGCTTTCTTT
TRBD2,TRBJ2-7,.,14,TRBV25-1,CASISGAGGGEQYF,TGTGCCAGCATAAGTGGGGCGGGGGGAGGCGAGCAGTACTTC
.,TRBJ2-7,.,12,TRBV7-9,CASSLDTNEQYF,TGTGCCAGCAGCTTAGACACCAACGAGCAGTACTTC
TRBD1,TRBJ1-2,few,12,TRBV6-6,CASSRDSYGYTF,TGTGCCAGCAGCCGGGACAGCTATGGCTACACCTTC
.,TRBJ1-6,.,18,TRBV4-1,CASSQDFRGNVYNSPLHF,TGCGCCAGCAGCCAAGATTTTCGAGGGAACGTATATAATTCACCCCTCCACTTT
.,TRBJ1-2,.,11,TRBV6-1,CASSEGGGYTF,TGTGCCAGCAGTGAGGGAGGAGGCTACACCTTC
TRBD1,TRBJ1-2,.,13,TRBV7-2,CASSSGQGYGYTF,TGTGCCAGCAGCTCGGGACAGGGCTATGGCTACACCTTC
.,TRBJ1-5,.,13,TRBV6-5,CASRRDWEQPQHF,TGTGCCAGCAGACGGGACTGGGAGCAGCCCCAGCATTTT
.,TRBJ2-1,.,11,TRBV20-1,CSARGADEQFF,TGCAGTGCTAGGGGGGCAGATGAGCAGTTCTTC
.,TRBJ1-1,.,14,TRBV6-6,CASSLDGGDTEAFF,TGTGCCAGCAGCCTTGATGGAGGGGACACTGAAGCTTTCTTT
TRBD2,TRBJ2-1,.,15,TRBV7-3,CASSFSGGAYNEQFF,TGTGCCAGCAGCTTTAGCGGGGGGGCCTACAATGAGCAGTTCTTC
TRBD1,TRBJ2-7,few,14,TRBV6-5,CASSRDRGQNEQYF,TGTGCCAGCAGCCGGGACAGGGGGCAAAACGAGCAGTACTTC
.,TRBJ1-1,few,13,TRBV27,CASSVRDYTEAFF,TGTGCCAGCAGTGTCAGGGATTACACTGAAGCTTTCTTT
TRBD2,TRBJ2-7,.,13,TRBV11-3,CASSPGLAREQYF,TGTGCCAGCAGCCCGGGACTAGCTCGCGAGCAGTACTTC
.,TRBJ2-7,.,12,TRBV29-1,CSAADFGYEQYF,TGCAGCGCCGCGGACTTTGGGTACGAGCAGTACTTC
.,TRBJ1-5,.,12,TRBV6-1,CASSELSQPQHF,TGTGCCAGCAGTGAATTGAGTCAGCCCCAGCATTTT
TRBD1,TRBJ2-3,.,14,TRBV14,CASSHGTVTDTQYF,TGTGCCAGCAGCCACGGGACAGTTACAGATACGCAGTATTTT
.,TRBJ2-2,.,13,TRBV9,CASSVDYSGELFF,TGTGCCAGCAGCGTGGACTACTCCGGGGAGCTGTTTTTT
.,TRBJ2-7,.,14,TRBV27,CASSSTGSSYEQYF,TGTGCCAGCAGTTCAACAGGGAGCTCCTACGAGCAGTACTTC
TRBD1,TRBJ1-2,.,15,TRBV7-2,CASSSTGGQIYGYTF,TGTGCCAGCAGCTCGACAGGGGGCCAAATCTATGGCTACACCTTC
TRBD1,TRBJ2-7,medium-sized,13,TRBV6-5,CASSYEGAGEQYF,TGTGCCAGCAGTTACGAGGGGGCGGGCGAGCAGTACTTC
.,TRBJ2-1,.,12,TRBV10-3,CAISESGVEQFF,TGTGCCATCAGTGAGTCGGGAGTAGAGCAGTTCTTC
.,TRBJ2-7,.,15,TRBV27,CASSPLRLGISEQYF,TGTGCCAGCAGTCCCCTACGACTAGGAATCTCCGAGCAGTACTTC
.,TRBJ2-7,.,15,TRBV5-3,CARSQTGTGSYEQYF,TGTGCCAGAAGCCAAACCGGGACTGGATCCTACGAGCAGTACTTC